This TCR beta chain originates from a study of blood T cell repertoires in COVID-19. Study as a whole: The United States, Italy and Spain provided the acute and convalescent COVID-19 samples. In each case, the material was cDNA or gDNA derived from T cells, B-cell-depleted T cells, or PBMCs.

Under the authors' procedure: From reference gene primer amplification, estimates of nucleated cell counts were derived. Repertoires were generated with immunoSEQ multiplex PCR, while TCRdb's copy carries only in-frame clones and drops some. The V and J calls and the clone size are those of that table, but D and trimming were determined from the DNA. This sample yields around 240,000 clones, of which about 88% are seen a single time; 0.85% to 1% belongs to the top ten. CDR1 and CDR2 (germline): SGHRS, YFSETQ. CDR3 length: 15 residues. The junction had 7 bases not matched to a gene; V was cut back by 8 bases and J by 2 bases.

The TCR comes from a man aged 35 to 55 with acute or convalescent COVID-19. This chain uses TRBV5-1 with TRBJ2-1, with 10 bases identical to TRBD2. Material: peripheral blood. The CDR3 sequence: CASQPSGGAYNEQFF. In DNA, the CDR3 is TGCGCCAGTCAGCCTAGCGGGGGAGCCTACAATGAGCAGTTCTTC.